These 23 T cell receptor beta chains share one sample of origin, sequenced in a study of regulatory T cells in long-lasting Graves disease. Building of the TCR beta libraries involved iRepertoire HTBI primers and Arm-PCR of CDR3 regions. TCRdb redid the calling of the multiplex PCR reads with MiXCR, one entry per CDR3 protein. The sample includes more than 350,000 distinct CDR3 sequences, more than 13% of them seen just once. The time point: newly diagnosed GD, antithyroid drugs for less than 3 months. Researchers made the TCR library from RNA that was extracted from PBMCs. The data also belong to a second study, concerning T cells in Graves' hyperthyroidism and ophthalmopathy.

This specimen consisted of peripheral blood mononuclear cells (PBMCs), obtained at new diagnosis, from a patient treated with antithyroid drugs. The receptors come from a woman aged 25 to 39 with Graves disease.

This clonotype was counted at least ten times. The rearrangement joins TRBV20-1 to TRBJ2-1; weak D call: TRBD2 (6 bases). There are 15 residues in the CDR3. Germline values: CDR1 DFQATT, CDR2 SNEGSKA (reference sequence). Deletions cut 0 bases from V and 7 bases from J, with 16 bases between. The chain's CDR3 is CSARDMGEEINEQFF. DNA of the CDR3: TGCAGTGCTAGAGATATGGGGGAGGAGATTAATGAGCAGTTCTTC.

The table lists this clonotype with many counts. The CDR3 protein is CSATRLAGGSEQFF. The CDR3 DNA reads TGCAGTGCTACTAGACTAGCGGGAGGTAGTGAGCAGTTCTTC. The chain links TRBV20-1 to TRBJ2-1; 13 bases line up with TRBD2. J gave up 9 bases and V 4 bases, and 6 bases lay outside the gene matches. The CDR3 contains 14 residues. Germline lookup yields CDR1 DFQATT and CDR2 SNEGSKA (reference sequence).

This clonotype was counted many times. The chain couples TRBV12-3 or TRBV12-4 to TRBJ1-1; 11 bases map to TRBD1. This CDR3 has 19 amino acids. The CDR3 coding sequence is TGTGCAGACTCAGCGGGGGTTGGGGACAGGGGGGTAAGTTTTTCTGAAGCTTTCTTT. Translating gives CADSAGVGDRGVSFSEAFF.

This clonotype was recorded at least ten times. V and J are TRBV2 and TRBJ2-5, with TRBD2 matching over 8 bases. CDR3 length: 14 residues. The germline gives CDR1 SNHLY, CDR2 FYNNEI. The ends lost 6 bases at V and 9 bases at J; junction bases unmatched: 12. The CDR3 nucleotides are TGTGCCAGCAGCGGGGCTAGCGGAGCGGGGGCCCAGTACTTC. Its protein is CASSGASGAGAQYF.

Many counts were recorded for this clonotype. This chain connects TRBV11-2 to TRBJ2-7; D remains ambiguous. This CDR3 comprises 12 residues. Germline CDR1 is SGHAT and CDR2 is FQNNGV. Deletions cut 1 base from V and 3 bases from J, with 4 bases between. CDR3 in amino acids: CASSLAIYEQYF. In DNA, the CDR3 is TGTGCCAGCAGCTTAGCCATCTACGAGCAGTACTTC. The full variable domain, its missing parts supplied by reference TRBV11-2 and TRBJ2-7, is EAGVAQSPRYKIIEKRQSVAFWCNPISGHATLYWYQQILGQGPKLLIQFQNNGVVDDSQLPKDRFSAERLKGVDSTLKIQPAKLEDSAVYLCASSLAIYEQYFGPGTRLTVT.

The chain uses TRBV19 and TRBJ1-1; D unresolved. Trimming shortened V by 11 bases and J by 7 bases, and 11 bases separated the two germline ends. CDR1 and CDR2 from the germline V gene are LNHDA and SQIVND (reference sequence). This CDR3 is built from 10 residues. DNA for the CDR3: TGTGCCTATCTTCCAGTTGAAGCTTTCTTT. Translated: CAYLPVEAFF.

The chain carries TRBV5-6 and TRBJ2-7, with D possibly matching TRBD1 (6 bases). The ends were cut back, 0 bases at V and 4 bases at J, with 14 bases in the middle. The CDR3 has 15 residues. Germline loops: CDR1 SGHDT, CDR2 YYEEEE. The DNA for the CDR3 is TGTGCCAGCAGCTTGGACGGACAGAGCTGGTACGAGCAGTACTTC. Its translation is CASSLDGQSWYEQYF. Based on the CDR3 plus reference TRBV5-6 and TRBJ2-7, the full variable domain is DAGVTQSPTHLIKTRGQQVTLRCSPKSGHDTVSWYQQALGQGPQFIFQYYEEEERQRGNFPDRFSGHQFPNYSSELNVNALLLGDSALYLCASSLDGQSWYEQYFGPGTRLTVT.

Details on this clonotype: A read error is possible here, since a much larger clone lies one base away. Likely a read error: the CDR3 ends without its conserved phenylalanine or tryptophan. The chain employs TRBV20-1 and TRBJ2-7, with D possibly matching TRBD2 (6 bases). This CDR3 has 13 amino acids. Germline assignment: CDR1 DFQATT and CDR2 SNEGSKA (reference sequence). V lost 5 bases to trimming and J lost 0 bases, with 11 bases between them. The DNA for the CDR3 is TGCAGTGCTCCGCGGGACCACTCCTACGAGCAGTACTCC. Translating gives CSAPRDHSYEQYS.

For the CDR3, the DNA is TGCGCCAGCAGCTTGTGGACTAGCGGGAGCGTAACCTACGAGCAGTACTTC. Translating gives CASSLWTSGSVTYEQYF. The genes are TRBV5-1 and TRBJ2-7; 13 bases match TRBD2. The CDR3 covers 17 residues. Germline trimming cut 1 base from V and 2 bases from J; bases unmatched to any gene: 6. Germline assignment: CDR1 SGHRS and CDR2 YFSETQ.

V and J are TRBV6-1 and TRBJ2-3, with 10 bases lining up with TRBD1. The assigned J gene may be wrong: the sequence end matches TRBJ2-5 better. The CDR3 covers 16 residues. CDR1 is MNHNS and CDR2 is SASEGT in the germline V gene. CDR3 nucleotide sequence: TGTGCCAGCAGCGCCATAGAGACAGGGGGCGCGGAGACCCAGTACTTC. Translated, it gives CASSAIETGGAETQYF.

The table lists this clonotype with many counts. This sequence joins TRBV12-3 or TRBV12-4 and TRBJ2-1; D unresolved. This CDR3 region has 11 residues. Trimming cost V 5 bases and J 7 bases, with 6 bases left between them. CDR3 sequence reads: CASSRTNEQFF. The CDR3 DNA reads TGTGCCAGCAGTCGAACTAATGAGCAGTTCTTC.

The J gene is TRBJ2-1, the V gene TRBV12-3 or TRBV12-4; 10 nucleotides match TRBD1. Losses at the gene ends were 7 bases for V and 7 bases for J; bases not matched to a gene: 7. The CDR3 is made up of 14 amino acids. CDR3 in DNA: TGTGCCAGCACGGCTAAGGACAGGGGGAATGAGCAGTTCTTC. It encodes CASTAKDRGNEQFF.

This clonotype was found many times. The chain recombines TRBV3-1 with TRBJ1-5, with D uncertain. CDR3 length: 14 amino acids. V lost 0 bases, J lost 2 bases, and 5 bases lay in between. In germline, CDR1 is LGHDT, CDR2 YNNKEL (reference sequence). Here the CDR3 DNA reads TGTGCCAGCAGCCAAGATTACGGCAATCAGCCCCAGCATTTT. Its protein is CASSQDYGNQPQHF.

This clonotype has at least ten counts. The CDR3 protein is CASSQANSGRLKNIQYF. CDR3 bases: TGTGCCAGCAGCCAAGCGAATAGCGGACGACTTAAAAACATTCAGTACTTC. The J gene is TRBJ2-4, the V gene TRBV3-1; D may be TRBD2 (6 bases). The length of the CDR3 is 17 residues. V shed 1 base and J shed 4 bases, with 17 bases lying between them. CDR1 LGHDT and CDR2 YNNKEL come from the germline V gene (reference sequence).

The table lists this clonotype with many counts. The genes are TRBV27 and TRBJ1-1, with 8 bases identical to TRBD1. This CDR3 is 14 amino acids long. The trim removed 6 bases at V and 1 base at J, leaving 4 bases unmatched. Per germline, CDR1 MNHEY and CDR2 SMNVEV (reference sequence). The CDR3 reads CASSLQGENTEAFF. CDR3 nucleotides: TGTGCCAGCAGCTTACAGGGGGAGAACACTGAAGCTTTCTTT.

Only a few counts were recorded for this clonotype. Here the CDR3 DNA reads TGCAGCGTTGAACCTAGCGGGAACACCGGGGAGCTGTTTTTT. Encoded protein: CSVEPSGNTGELFF. The rearrangement joins TRBV29-1 to TRBJ2-2, with 7 positions matching TRBD2. Trimming removed 2 bases from V and 1 base from J; junction bases left unmatched: 1. The CDR3 sequence is 14 residues long. Germline loops: CDR1 SQVTM, CDR2 ANQGSEA.

In its sample, this clonotype was seen a few times. The rearrangement joins TRBV2 to TRBJ2-2; 8 bases are a match to TRBD2. Germline CDR1 and CDR2: SNHLY and FYNNEI. With V trimmed by 7 bases and J by 6 bases, 7 bases remained unmatched. This CDR3 has 14 residues. This chain's CDR3 is CASTGTRVPGELFF. The CDR3, as DNA: TGTGCCAGCACAGGGACTAGGGTACCCGGGGAGCTGTTTTTT.

This clonotype was detected ten times or more. The gene calls are TRBV7-9 and TRBJ2-7, with 9 bases matching TRBD1. There are 14 residues in the CDR3. Looked up from germline, CDR1 is SEHNR and CDR2 is FQNEAQ (reference sequence). Trimming at V came to 4 bases and at J to 2 bases, leaving 3 bases not matched to a gene. Written as DNA, the CDR3 is TGTGCCAGCAGCTGGGACAGGGTGACCTACGAGCAGTACTTC. Amino acids: CASSWDRVTYEQYF.

This clonotype was picked up many times. The chain combines TRBV29-1 with TRBJ2-3; D gene ambiguous. V lost 6 bases and J 0 bases, leaving 10 bases between the germline ends. This CDR3 has 13 amino acids. CDR1 and CDR2 (germline): SQVTM, ANQGSEA. The CDR3 sequence: CSVSGPSTDTQYF. The DNA of the CDR3 is TGCAGCGTCTCCGGACCTAGCACAGATACGCAGTATTTT.

This clonotype has a count of ten or more. The rearrangement uses TRBV12-3 or TRBV12-4 and TRBJ2-7; TRBD2 matches 12 bases. With 6 bases clipped from V and 7 bases from J, the junction kept 7 bases outside the gene matches. The CDR3 runs to 14 residues. The CDR3 protein is CASSRLAGVGEQYF. In DNA form, the CDR3 reads TGTGCCAGCAGCCGACTAGCGGGAGTGGGAGAGCAGTACTTC.

Many counts were recorded for this clonotype. The chain has TRBV7-3 and TRBJ2-3; 9 bases line up with TRBD2. CDR1 is SGHTA and CDR2 is FQGTGA in the germline V gene. The CDR3 totals 16 residues. The J segment lost 3 bases and the V segment lost 0 bases, leaving 4 bases of the junction unmatched. In nucleotides, the CDR3 is TGTGCCAGCAGCTTAACGGCGGGAGGGCCTACAGATACGCAGTATTTT. This gives the protein CASSLTAGGPTDTQYF. Looking up the rest from reference TRBV7-3 and TRBJ2-3 gives the full variable domain: GAGVSQTPSNKVTEKGKYVELRCDPISGHTALYWYRQSLGQGPEFLIYFQGTGAADDSGLPNDRFFAVRPEGSVSTLKIQRTERGDSAVYLCASSLTAGGPTDTQYFGPGTRLTVL.

The chain has TRBV20-1 and TRBJ1-1; TRBD1 might be the D (5 bases). There are 16 residues in the CDR3. Germline V CDR1 and CDR2: DFQATT, SNEGSKA (reference sequence). V was shortened by 3 bases and J by 2 bases, with 19 bases between the two germline ends. This CDR3 is CSASGWGASPNTEAFF. In DNA, the CDR3 is TGCAGTGCTAGCGGGTGGGGCGCGAGCCCTAACACTGAAGCTTTCTTT.

This clonotype was found many times. One junction end does not reproduce the germline sequence, and a read error may be involved. The chain employs TRBV19 and TRBJ2-3; 12 bases match TRBD1. The CDR3 length is 15 residues. Germline CDR1 and CDR2: LNHDA and SQIVND (reference sequence). CDR3 amino acids: CASSRGQGAGDTQYF. The CDR3 DNA reads TGTGCCAGCAGTAGGGGACAGGGGGCCGGAGATACGCAGTATTTT.